Listed below are T cell receptor beta chains from one sample, sequenced in a study of blood T cell repertoires in COVID-19. TCRdb's table, derived via immunoSEQ multiplex PCR, lists solely in-frame clones and lacks some. The data show 200,000 to 250,000 clones, with almost 90% seen just once and roughly 16% held by the top ten. Sequencing was performed on PBMCs or T cells enriched from blood (not recorded which). The origin of the receptors is a man between 25 and 39 years old who had been exposed to COVID-19. Each CDR3 is given with its conserved first and last residue. The order of the fields is D gene, V gene, clone size, J gene, CDR3 protein, CDR3 DNA. The D gene is left open where the match is weak. Clone size appears in some rows only: once, few, many, or a class for an expanded clone.

d_gene: .
v_gene: TRBV4-1
abundance: .
j_gene: TRBJ1-4
CDR3aa: CASSPLGGEKLFF
CDR3nt: TGCGCCAGCAGCCCCCTAGGCGGGGAAAAACTGTTTTTT

d_gene: TRBD1
v_gene: TRBV15
abundance: .
j_gene: TRBJ1-5
CDR3aa: CATSRPGTGSNQPQHF
CDR3nt: TGTGCCACCAGCAGACCCGGGACAGGGAGCAATCAGCCCCAGCATTTT

d_gene: .
v_gene: TRBV6-5
abundance: .
j_gene: TRBJ1-2
CDR3aa: CASSNPLTGRGYTF
CDR3nt: TGTGCCAGCAGTAATCCCTTGACAGGTAGAGGCTACACCTTC

d_gene: TRBD1
v_gene: TRBV7-6
abundance: .
j_gene: TRBJ2-7
CDR3aa: CASRSGQGYEQYF
CDR3nt: TGTGCCAGCAGATCCGGACAGGGGTACGAGCAGTACTTC

d_gene: TRBD1
v_gene: TRBV19
abundance: .
j_gene: TRBJ1-5
CDR3aa: CASSPGLGTGSQPQHF
CDR3nt: TGTGCCAGTAGTCCCGGGCTGGGGACAGGGAGCCAGCCCCAGCATTTT

d_gene: .
v_gene: TRBV29-1
abundance: .
j_gene: TRBJ2-1
CDR3aa: CSVPPGRGGDEQFF
CDR3nt: TGCAGCGTCCCGCCTGGGCGGGGTGGGGATGAGCAGTTCTTC

d_gene: TRBD2
v_gene: TRBV27
abundance: .
j_gene: TRBJ2-1
CDR3aa: CASSFRTSGGSNEQFF
CDR3nt: TGTGCCAGCAGTTTCCGGACTAGCGGGGGATCGAATGAGCAGTTCTTC

d_gene: TRBD1
v_gene: TRBV7-2
abundance: .
j_gene: TRBJ1-2
CDR3aa: CASSLEGQGRYTF
CDR3nt: TGTGCCAGCAGCTTAGAAGGACAGGGGAGGTACACCTTC

d_gene: TRBD2
v_gene: TRBV7-6
abundance: .
j_gene: TRBJ2-5
CDR3aa: CASSSPIAGGVETQYF
CDR3nt: TGTGCCAGCAGCTCCCCAATAGCGGGGGGTGTGGAGACCCAGTACTTC

d_gene: .
v_gene: TRBV12-2
abundance: .
j_gene: TRBJ1-6
CDR3aa: CGDGRGAKTNSPLHF
CDR3nt: TGTGGGGACGGGAGGGGGGCGAAAACTAATTCACCCCTCCACTTT

d_gene: .
v_gene: TRBV5-1
abundance: .
j_gene: TRBJ1-6
CDR3aa: CASSLDSARSPLHF
CDR3nt: TGCGCCAGCAGCTTGGACAGTGCACGATCACCCCTCCACTTT

d_gene: TRBD1
v_gene: TRBV13
abundance: once
j_gene: TRBJ1-3
CDR3aa: CASRRQGASGNTIYF
CDR3nt: TGTGCCAGCAGACGACAGGGGGCTTCTGGAAACACCATATATTTT

d_gene: TRBD1
v_gene: TRBV7-9
abundance: .
j_gene: TRBJ1-3
CDR3aa: CASSLAARQGASGNTIYF
CDR3nt: TGTGCCAGCAGCTTAGCGGCCCGACAGGGGGCTTCTGGAAACACCATATATTTT

d_gene: .
v_gene: TRBV10-3
abundance: .
j_gene: TRBJ1-1
CDR3aa: CAISYGTEAFF
CDR3nt: TGTGCCATCAGTTACGGTACTGAAGCTTTCTTT

d_gene: TRBD1
v_gene: TRBV5-1
abundance: .
j_gene: TRBJ1-4
CDR3aa: CASRFGQGRGRNEKLFF
CDR3nt: TGCGCCAGCAGGTTTGGACAGGGACGAGGGAGGAATGAAAAACTGTTTTTT

d_gene: .
v_gene: TRBV7-2
abundance: .
j_gene: TRBJ2-1
CDR3aa: CASSLQGSSYNEQFF
CDR3nt: TGTGCCAGCAGTCTCCAGGGGAGCTCCTACAATGAGCAGTTCTTC

d_gene: .
v_gene: TRBV6-1
abundance: .
j_gene: TRBJ2-4
CDR3aa: CASSEMSIAVKNIQYF
CDR3nt: TGTGCCAGCAGTGAAATGTCTATAGCGGTCAAAAACATTCAGTACTTC

d_gene: .
v_gene: TRBV3-1/TRBV3-2
abundance: .
j_gene: TRBJ1-6
CDR3aa: CASSQDDRGLHF
CDR3nt: TGTGCCAGCAGCCAAGACGATCGGGGCCTCCACTTT

d_gene: .
v_gene: TRBV6-4
abundance: .
j_gene: TRBJ2-6
CDR3aa: CATPRRHGANVLTF
CDR3nt: TGTGCCACCCCCAGGAGGCACGGGGCCAACGTCCTGACTTTC

d_gene: TRBD1
v_gene: TRBV5-1
abundance: .
j_gene: TRBJ1-2
CDR3aa: CASSFTQGMANYGYTF
CDR3nt: TGCGCCAGCAGCTTCACACAGGGGATGGCTAACTATGGCTACACCTTC

d_gene: TRBD1
v_gene: TRBV5-4
abundance: .
j_gene: TRBJ1-1
CDR3aa: CASSDDLTQGAISEAFF
CDR3nt: TGTGCCAGCAGCGACGACCTAACCCAGGGGGCTATCTCTGAAGCTTTCTTT

d_gene: TRBD2
v_gene: TRBV23-1
abundance: .
j_gene: TRBJ2-1
CDR3aa: CASSHSGGYNEQFF
CDR3nt: TGCGCCAGCAGTCATAGCGGGGGCTACAATGAGCAGTTCTTC

d_gene: .
v_gene: TRBV7-9
abundance: .
j_gene: TRBJ1-4
CDR3aa: CASIKPDSTGRLGTSPSLTEKLFF
CDR3nt: TGTGCCAGCATCAAACCCGATTCAACCGGCAGGTTGGGCACTTCTCCCTCCTTAACTGAAAAACTGTTTTTT

d_gene: TRBD1
v_gene: TRBV3-1/TRBV3-2
abundance: .
j_gene: TRBJ2-7
CDR3aa: CASSQGEGTGLDEQYF
CDR3nt: TGTGCCAGCAGCCAAGGGGAAGGGACAGGGCTGGACGAGCAGTACTTC

d_gene: .
v_gene: TRBV24-1
abundance: .
j_gene: TRBJ1-2
CDR3aa: CATTQKGARYGYTF
CDR3nt: TGTGCCACTACCCAGAAAGGGGCGAGGTATGGCTACACCTTC

d_gene: .
v_gene: TRBV5-1
abundance: .
j_gene: TRBJ1-2
CDR3aa: CASSLAGLRSGYGYTF
CDR3nt: TGCGCCAGCAGCTTGGCTGGGCTCAGGAGCGGCTATGGCTACACCTTC

d_gene: TRBD2
v_gene: TRBV9
abundance: .
j_gene: TRBJ2-3
CDR3aa: CASSVGGAGGTDTQYF
CDR3nt: TGTGCCAGCAGCGTAGGCGGGGCGGGGGGCACAGATACGCAGTATTTT

d_gene: .
v_gene: TRBV4-3
abundance: .
j_gene: TRBJ2-1
CDR3aa: CASSQDQGGSYNEQFF
CDR3nt: TGCGCCAGCAGCCAAGACCAGGGGGGATCCTACAATGAGCAGTTCTTC

d_gene: .
v_gene: TRBV7-2
abundance: .
j_gene: TRBJ2-7
CDR3aa: CASSPQLASEQYF
CDR3nt: TGTGCCAGCAGCCCCCAACTAGCCTCCGAGCAGTACTTC

d_gene: .
v_gene: TRBV10-3
abundance: .
j_gene: TRBJ1-2
CDR3aa: CAISDVYGRQAADYGYTF
CDR3nt: TGTGCCATCAGTGACGTTTATGGGCGTCAGGCAGCCGACTATGGCTACACCTTC

d_gene: TRBD2
v_gene: TRBV9
abundance: .
j_gene: TRBJ2-1
CDR3aa: CASSVQPAGASSYNEQFF
CDR3nt: TGTGCCAGCAGCGTGCAGCCAGCGGGAGCTTCCTCCTACAATGAGCAGTTCTTC

d_gene: .
v_gene: TRBV4-1
abundance: few
j_gene: TRBJ1-2
CDR3aa: CASSQRQGFGANYGYTF
CDR3nt: TGCGCCAGCAGCCAACGGCAGGGGTTCGGAGCTAACTATGGCTACACCTTC

d_gene: TRBD1
v_gene: TRBV5-1
abundance: .
j_gene: TRBJ1-2
CDR3aa: CACGRDRGPHGYTF
CDR3nt: TGCGCCTGTGGAAGGGACAGGGGACCCCATGGCTACACCTTC

d_gene: TRBD1
v_gene: TRBV4-2
abundance: few
j_gene: TRBJ2-3
CDR3aa: CASSQEGQTTDTQYF
CDR3nt: TGTGCCAGCAGCCAAGAGGGACAGACAACAGATACGCAGTATTTT

d_gene: .
v_gene: TRBV19
abundance: few
j_gene: TRBJ1-1
CDR3aa: CASSIQGSRAFF
CDR3nt: TGTGCCAGTAGTATTCAGGGATCGAGGGCTTTCTTT

d_gene: .
v_gene: TRBV12-5
abundance: .
j_gene: TRBJ1-1
CDR3aa: CASGLEPNTEAFF
CDR3nt: TGTGCTAGTGGTTTGGAGCCGAACACTGAAGCTTTCTTT

d_gene: .
v_gene: TRBV4-1
abundance: .
j_gene: TRBJ1-1
CDR3aa: CASSQGTGDTEAFF
CDR3nt: TGCGCCAGCAGCCAAGGAACCGGGGACACTGAAGCTTTCTTT

d_gene: .
v_gene: TRBV18
abundance: once
j_gene: TRBJ1-1
CDR3aa: CASSPSDGGWNTEAFF
CDR3nt: TGTGCCAGCTCACCATCCGACGGGGGGTGGAACACTGAAGCTTTCTTT

d_gene: TRBD1
v_gene: TRBV7-9
abundance: .
j_gene: TRBJ2-5
CDR3aa: CASSLGLAGTGVLETQYF
CDR3nt: TGTGCCAGCAGCTTAGGTCTCGCGGGGACAGGGGTTTTAGAGACCCAGTACTTC

d_gene: TRBD2
v_gene: TRBV5-1
abundance: once
j_gene: TRBJ2-3
CDR3aa: CASSLGFGTSVEGTDTQYF
CDR3nt: TGCGCCAGCAGCTTGGGATTCGGGACTAGCGTAGAGGGCACAGATACGCAGTATTTT

d_gene: TRBD1
v_gene: TRBV18
abundance: .
j_gene: TRBJ2-7
CDR3aa: CASSPQGQGFYEQYF
CDR3nt: TGTGCCAGCTCACCTCAGGGACAGGGGTTTTACGAGCAGTACTTC

d_gene: .
v_gene: TRBV7-3
abundance: .
j_gene: TRBJ2-2
CDR3aa: CASSLSNTGELFF
CDR3nt: TGTGCCAGCAGCCTCTCGAACACCGGGGAGCTGTTTTTT

d_gene: .
v_gene: TRBV7-9
abundance: .
j_gene: TRBJ2-5
CDR3aa: CASSFSAGRGETQYF
CDR3nt: TGTGCCAGCAGCTTCAGTGCCGGTCGGGGAGAGACCCAGTACTTC

d_gene: TRBD1
v_gene: TRBV27
abundance: .
j_gene: TRBJ1-6
CDR3aa: CAILNRTGESPLHF
CDR3nt: TGTGCCATCCTTAATCGGACAGGGGAGTCACCCCTCCACTTT

d_gene: .
v_gene: TRBV4-2
abundance: many
j_gene: TRBJ2-2
CDR3aa: CASSQSLDHTGELFF
CDR3nt: TGTGCCAGCAGCCAAAGCCTAGATCACACCGGGGAGCTGTTTTTT

d_gene: .
v_gene: TRBV5-5
abundance: once
j_gene: TRBJ1-5
CDR3aa: CASSLQGNQPQHF
CDR3nt: TGTGCCAGCAGCTTACAGGGCAATCAGCCCCAGCATTTT

d_gene: .
v_gene: TRBV5-6
abundance: once
j_gene: TRBJ1-2
CDR3aa: CASSLDTGPNYGYTF
CDR3nt: TGTGCCAGCAGCTTGGACACAGGCCCTAACTATGGCTACACCTTC

d_gene: .
v_gene: TRBV18
abundance: .
j_gene: TRBJ2-3
CDR3aa: CASSPASVLSTDTQYF
CDR3nt: TGTGCCAGCTCACCAGCTAGCGTACTCAGCACAGATACGCAGTATTTT

d_gene: TRBD1
v_gene: TRBV7-9
abundance: .
j_gene: TRBJ2-1
CDR3aa: CASRDREDASYNEQFF
CDR3nt: TGTGCCAGCAGGGACAGGGAGGATGCCTCCTACAATGAGCAGTTCTTC

d_gene: .
v_gene: TRBV7-2
abundance: .
j_gene: TRBJ2-1
CDR3aa: CASSTLPLNEQFF
CDR3nt: TGTGCCAGCAGCACTTTACCTCTGAATGAGCAGTTCTTC

d_gene: .
v_gene: TRBV4-1
abundance: once
j_gene: TRBJ2-4
CDR3aa: CASSQAGGNIQYF
CDR3nt: TGCGCCAGCAGCCAAGCCGGGGGAAACATTCAGTACTTC

d_gene: .
v_gene: TRBV7-6
abundance: .
j_gene: TRBJ1-6
CDR3aa: CASSPIFGHNNSPLHF
CDR3nt: TGTGCCAGCAGCCCTATCTTCGGACATAATAATTCACCCCTCCACTTT

d_gene: .
v_gene: TRBV4-1
abundance: .
j_gene: TRBJ1-5
CDR3aa: CASSHGTAGVWGDQPQHF
CDR3nt: TGCGCCAGCAGCCACGGAACGGCGGGGGTATGGGGGGATCAGCCCCAGCATTTT

d_gene: .
v_gene: TRBV9
abundance: .
j_gene: TRBJ1-3
CDR3aa: CASRQNSGNTIYF
CDR3nt: TGTGCCAGCAGGCAGAACTCTGGAAACACCATATATTTT

d_gene: .
v_gene: TRBV6-1
abundance: .
j_gene: TRBJ1-6
CDR3aa: CASSEVTVSPLHF
CDR3nt: TGTGCCAGCAGTGAGGTTACGGTCTCCCCCCTCCACTTT